This entry features one TCR beta chain sequence. The antigen remains undetermined. This sample was included in a study of early T cells in non-severe SARS-CoV-2 infection. Study as a whole: Bulk RNA isolated from unsorted whole blood underwent sequencing; chains were not paired.

General observations from the study: VDJdb matching favored anti-spike CD8 responses, missing private and CD4 specificities.

Each cDNA molecule carried a unique molecular identifier. TCRdb re-analysed the 5' RACE reads in MiXCR, keeping a single row per CDR3 protein. The sample has about 60,000 distinct CDR3 sequences, 20% to 25% seen once; the top ten hold approximately 17%. This CDR3 is 15 amino acids long. Trimming took off 7 bases at V and 1 base at J, with 16 bases between the two ends. Germline V CDR1 and CDR2: MNHEY, SVGAGI. The chain is built from TRBV6-5 and TRBJ1-1, with D possibly TRBD1 on 5 matching bases. The receptor was isolated from an adult who was a healthcare worker with PCR-confirmed SARS-CoV-2 infection or an uninfected control (not recorded which). The material was whole blood, obtained at baseline. In DNA, the CDR3 is TGTGCCAGCAAAAATGAGGGGCCGGCGAACACTGAAGCTTTCTTT. This gives the protein CASKNEGPANTEAFF.